What follows are 26 T cell receptor beta chains derived from one specimen sequenced in a study of PD-1 blockade in classical Hodgkin lymphoma. The table came from immunoSEQ multiplex PCR; TCRdb's copy has only in-frame clones and leaves some out. The sample carries 20,000 to 30,000 clones, more than 75% recorded once. Each patient's relapse followed autologous stem cell transplantation, and brentuximab vedotin exposure varied. Sequencing used peripheral blood mononuclear cells (PBMCs), obtained before the second cycle of nivolumab. These receptors were taken from a human donor with classical Hodgkin lymphoma.

V is TRBV4-3 and J is TRBJ2-7, with a possible D match to TRBD2 (6 bases). Deletions cut 1 base from V and 4 bases from J, with 23 bases between. Germline-derived CDR1 and CDR2 are LGHNA and YSLEER. This CDR3 is 18 amino acids long. CDR3 coding DNA: TGCGCCAGCAGCCAAGCTCCGATCGGGACTTTGGGAGATTACGAGCAGTACTTC. It specifies CASSQAPIGTLGDYEQYF.

The chain carries TRBV28 and TRBJ1-2; D unclear. The germline CDR1 and CDR2 sequences are MDHEN and SYDVKM. The CDR3 runs to 14 residues. Trimming removed 3 bases at V and 1 base at J, with 9 bases between. CDR3: CASSFGRFNYGYTF. In DNA form, the CDR3 reads TGTGCCAGCAGTTTCGGCAGGTTTAACTATGGCTACACCTTC.

The chain couples TRBV1 to TRBJ1-1; TRBD1 was called by the table and not checked on the DNA. TRBV1 is classified as a pseudogene. The CDR3 extends over 14 amino acids. The CDR3 sequence is CTSSQEDRDTEAFF. In nucleotides, the CDR3 is TGCACCAGCAGCCAAGAGGACAGGGACACTGAAGCTTTCTTT.

This chain joins TRBV6-6 and TRBJ1-5; possibly TRBD1 for D (6 bases). The CDR3 is 15 amino acids. Germline assignment: CDR1 MNHNY and CDR2 SVGAGI (reference sequence). Trimming left V 2 bases short and J 7 bases short, with 15 bases between. The CDR3 protein is CASSYGWGAGQPQHF. The CDR3 DNA sequence: TGTGCCAGCAGTTACGGTTGGGGGGCGGGGCAGCCCCAGCATTTT.

This clone rates as medium-sized. The chain carries TRBV30 and TRBJ1-1; TRBD1 matches 7 bases. The V gene end was trimmed by 8 bases and the J gene end by 6 bases; junction bases not matched to a gene: 3. The germline gives CDR1 GTSNPN, CDR2 SVGIG (reference sequence). The CDR3 sequence is 10 residues long. CDR3 amino acids: CAGGGPEAFF. CDR3 nucleotides: TGTGCCGGAGGGGGCCCTGAAGCTTTCTTT.

The gene calls are TRBV19 and TRBJ1-5; 10 bases are a match to TRBD1. Germline V gene lookup returns CDR1 LNHDA and CDR2 SQIVND (reference sequence). This CDR3 spans 18 amino acids. Losses at the gene ends were 3 bases for V and 4 bases for J; bases not matched to a gene: 12. The CDR3 DNA reads TGTGCCAGTAGTATCGGTTCCCGTTGGACAGGGGGAAATCAGCCCCAGCATTTT. It is translated as CASSIGSRWTGGNQPQHF. The full variable domain, rest sourced from reference TRBV19 and TRBJ1-5, is DGGITQSPKYLFRKEGQNVTLSCEQNLNHDAMYWYRQDPGQGLRLIYYSQIVNDFQKGDIAEGYSVSREKKESFPLTVTSAQKNPTAFYLCASSIGSRWTGGNQPQHFGDGTRLSIL.

This clone was seen once. The CDR3 bases are TGTGCCAGCAGCCCATATACACCATCGAACACCGGGGAGCTGTTTTTT. It translates to CASSPYTPSNTGELFF. The V gene is TRBV11-3, the J gene TRBJ2-2; D unresolved. The CDR3 covers 16 residues. The V end was cut by 5 bases, the J end by 0 bases, with 13 bases between. CDR1 is SGHNT, CDR2 YENEEA, per germline. Supplemented by reference TRBV11-3 and TRBJ2-2, the full variable domain reads EAGVVQSPRYKIIEKKQPVAFWCNPISGHNTLYWYLQNLGQGPELLIRYENEEAVDDSQLPKDRFSAERLKGVDSTLKIQPAELGDSAVYLCASSPYTPSNTGELFFGEGSRLTVL.

This clone was found once. The chain has TRBV5-6 and TRBJ2-2; D remains unclear. The CDR3 runs 13 residues. Trimming took off 4 bases at V and 5 bases at J, with 9 bases between the two ends. Germline-derived CDR1 and CDR2 are SGHDT and YYEEEE. CDR3: CASSPHGTGELFF. CDR3 DNA sequence: TGTGCCAGCAGCCCGCACGGAACCGGGGAGCTGTTTTTT.

The chain joins TRBV28 to TRBJ1-3; D call uncertain. The CDR3 runs to 12 residues. Germline loops: CDR1 MDHEN, CDR2 SYDVKM. Trimming removed 7 bases at V and 3 bases at J, with 7 bases between. Here the CDR3 DNA reads TGTGCCAGCACCTACCTTGGAAACACCATATATTTT. Translated, it gives CASTYLGNTIYF. Drawing the rest from reference TRBV28 and TRBJ1-3, the complete variable domain is DVKVTQSSRYLVKRTGEKVFLECVQDMDHENMFWYRQDPGLGLRLIYFSYDVKMKEKGDIPEGYSVSREKKERFSLILESASTNQTSMYLCASTYLGNTIYFGEGSWLTVV.

This chain uses TRBV7-9 with TRBJ2-5; the match to TRBD2 covers 10 bases. CDR1 is SEHNR and CDR2 is FQNEAQ in the germline V gene (reference sequence). The J segment lost 5 bases and the V segment lost 5 bases, leaving 11 bases of the junction unmatched. This CDR3 region has 16 residues. In DNA form, the CDR3 reads TGTGCCAGCAGCCAACAGCAAGCGGGGGGGTTGGAGACCCAGTACTTC. It specifies CASSQQQAGGLETQYF.

The V call is TRBV18, the J call TRBJ1-3, with D unclear. Germline V CDR1 and CDR2: KGHSH, LQKENI. The CDR3 length is 12 residues. Trimming pared 0 bases from V and 6 bases from J, leaving 3 bases between. As DNA, the CDR3 is TGTGCCAGCTCACCACCGAAAAACACCATATATTTT. It encodes CASSPPKNTIYF. Drawing the rest from reference TRBV18 and TRBJ1-3, the complete variable domain is NAGVMQNPRHLVRRRGQEARLRCSPMKGHSHVYWYRQLPEEGLKFMVYLQKENIIDESGMPKERFSAEFPKEGPSILRIQQVVRGDSAAYFCASSPPKNTIYFGEGSWLTVV.

The gene calls are TRBV6-5 and TRBJ2-7, with D perhaps matching TRBD1 or TRBD2 (5 bases each). From germline, CDR1 is MNHEY and CDR2 SVGAGI. The CDR3 spans 14 residues. With 2 bases removed from V and 4 bases from J, the gap between germline ends came to 12 bases. The CDR3 DNA follows: TGTGCCAGCAGTTACCCTGGGGGTGCATACGAGCAGTACTTC. This encodes CASSYPGGAYEQYF.

The chain is built from TRBV2 and TRBJ1-2; D possibly corresponds to TRBD1 (5 bases). Germline CDR1 and CDR2: SNHLY and FYNNEI. The CDR3 is 14 residues long. Between the trimmed V and J ends, which lost 6 bases and 1 base, there was a span of 12 bases. The CDR3 here is CASRGRGINYGYTF. CDR3 DNA sequence: TGTGCCAGCAGGGGACGGGGGATTAACTATGGCTACACCTTC.

The rearrangement joins TRBV7-8 to TRBJ2-7, with no clear D. Trimming took off 5 bases at V and 4 bases at J, with 21 bases between the two ends. The germline gives CDR1 SGHVS, CDR2 FQNEAQ. This CDR3 comprises 16 residues. CDR3 amino acids: CASSLMLVRDDYEQYF. For the CDR3, the DNA is TGTGCCAGCAGCCTCATGTTGGTTAGGGATGATTACGAGCAGTACTTC.

This chain uses TRBV4-2 with TRBJ1-3; no reliable D call. Trimming took off 2 bases at V and 9 bases at J, with 14 bases between the two ends. Germline V gene data show CDR1 as LGHNA and CDR2 as YNFKEQ. This CDR3 is built from 14 residues. CDR3 in amino acids: CASSQPWGMGTIYF. The DNA for the CDR3 is TGTGCCAGCAGCCAACCTTGGGGTATGGGCACCATATATTTT.

This clone was seen only once. The chain uses TRBV25-1 and TRBJ2-5; no definite D call. The CDR3 totals 16 residues. V was cut by 4 bases and J by 2 bases, with 17 bases left in between. Looked up from germline, CDR1 is MGHDK and CDR2 is SYGVNS. The CDR3 DNA reads as TGTGCCAGCAGTGGTTGGAACAGAATCGTTCAAGAGACCCAGTACTTC. Encoded protein: CASSGWNRIVQETQYF.

The V call is TRBV11-2, the J call TRBJ2-4; tentative D call: TRBD2 (6 bases). Trimming left V 3 bases short and J 3 bases short, with 9 bases between. CDR3 length: 14 amino acids. Germline assignment: CDR1 SGHAT and CDR2 FQNNGV. The CDR3 nucleotides read TGTGCCAGCAGCTTTCTGGACTACAAAAACATTCAGTACTTC. Protein: CASSFLDYKNIQYF.

This sequence joins TRBV4-3 and TRBJ1-2, with D unresolved. The CDR3 has 16 residues. Germline V gene sequence: CDR1 LGHNA, CDR2 YSLEER. Trimming removed 0 bases from V and 3 bases from J, with 14 bases in between. CDR3 sequence: CASSQDRAEGYYGYTF. The CDR3 DNA reads as TGCGCCAGCAGCCAAGATAGGGCAGAGGGTTACTATGGCTACACCTTC.

The table lists this clone with a count of one. The rearrangement joins TRBV19 to TRBJ1-6, with 8 positions matching TRBD1. CDR3 length: 16 amino acids. Germline trimming cut 2 bases from V and 10 bases from J; bases unmatched to any gene: 10. Germline V lookup: CDR1 LNHDA, CDR2 SQIVND (reference sequence). CDR3 sequence (DNA): TGTGCCAGTAGTATAAGCAACCCAGGGGGCAGATCACCCCTCCACTTT. Translated: CASSISNPGGRSPLHF.

This rearrangement joins TRBV4-3 to TRBJ1-2, with 9 positions matching TRBD1. This CDR3 comprises 14 residues. Germline lookup yields CDR1 LGHNA and CDR2 YSLEER. V was clipped by 3 bases and J by 5 bases; unmatched bases: 4. CDR3 sequence: CASSQRTGVYGYTF. CDR3 coding DNA: TGCGCCAGCAGCCAGCGGACAGGGGTTTATGGCTACACCTTC.

The chain employs TRBV4-3 and TRBJ1-1; D unclear. Trimming cost V 9 bases and J 0 bases, with 14 bases left between them. This CDR3 region has 14 residues. CDR1 is LGHNA, CDR2 YSLEER, per germline. CDR3 protein: CASQPEILNTEAFF. CDR3 nucleotides: TGCGCCAGTCAACCCGAGATCTTGAACACTGAAGCTTTCTTT.

This chain connects TRBV9 to TRBJ2-7; maybe TRBD2 (6 bases). This CDR3 region has 16 residues. Germline V gives CDR1 SGDLS, CDR2 YYNGEE. The germline V and J ends were trimmed by 3 bases and 6 bases, with 22 bases remaining between them. This CDR3 is CASSAGGVFGLPEQYF. CDR3 sequence (DNA): TGTGCCAGCAGCGCCGGAGGGGTCTTTGGCCTTCCCGAGCAGTACTTC.

This chain's CDR3 is CASSLAENTEAFF. In DNA, the CDR3 is TGCGCCAGCAGCTTGGCAGAGAACACTGAAGCTTTCTTT. This rearrangement joins TRBV5-1 to TRBJ1-1; D ambiguous. This CDR3 region has 13 residues. V lost 0 bases and J 1 base, leaving 4 bases between the germline ends. In germline, CDR1 is SGHRS, CDR2 YFSETQ.

The chain links TRBV7-3 to TRBJ2-1; possibly TRBD1 for D (5 bases). The V and J ends lost 3 bases and 7 bases respectively, with 22 bases between them. The CDR3 is 17 amino acids. Germline V CDR1 and CDR2: SGHTA, FQGTGA. CDR3 coding DNA: TGTGCCAGCAGCTTTAGGGAAGGGGCCTTTACATCGAATGAGCAGTTCTTC. Protein: CASSFREGAFTSNEQFF.

This clone came up once. The chain carries TRBV4-3 and TRBJ1-1; 10 bases are shared with TRBD1. The ends lost 0 bases at V and 6 bases at J; junction bases unmatched: 7. The germline V gene encodes CDR1 LGHNA and CDR2 YSLEER. This CDR3 region has 16 residues. CDR3 sequence: CASSQDHGGQGSEAFF. The DNA for the CDR3 is TGCGCCAGCAGCCAAGATCATGGGGGACAGGGGTCTGAAGCTTTCTTT.

This clone is classed as large. The chain is built from TRBV19 and TRBJ1-6; D gene ambiguous. Germline V CDR1 and CDR2: LNHDA, SQIVND (reference sequence). The V and J ends lost 4 bases and 0 bases respectively, with 10 bases between them. The CDR3 sequence is 16 residues long. The CDR3 DNA reads TGTGCCAGTAGTACGAATCAGCGCTCCTATAATTCACCCCTCCACTTT. This codes for CASSTNQRSYNSPLHF.